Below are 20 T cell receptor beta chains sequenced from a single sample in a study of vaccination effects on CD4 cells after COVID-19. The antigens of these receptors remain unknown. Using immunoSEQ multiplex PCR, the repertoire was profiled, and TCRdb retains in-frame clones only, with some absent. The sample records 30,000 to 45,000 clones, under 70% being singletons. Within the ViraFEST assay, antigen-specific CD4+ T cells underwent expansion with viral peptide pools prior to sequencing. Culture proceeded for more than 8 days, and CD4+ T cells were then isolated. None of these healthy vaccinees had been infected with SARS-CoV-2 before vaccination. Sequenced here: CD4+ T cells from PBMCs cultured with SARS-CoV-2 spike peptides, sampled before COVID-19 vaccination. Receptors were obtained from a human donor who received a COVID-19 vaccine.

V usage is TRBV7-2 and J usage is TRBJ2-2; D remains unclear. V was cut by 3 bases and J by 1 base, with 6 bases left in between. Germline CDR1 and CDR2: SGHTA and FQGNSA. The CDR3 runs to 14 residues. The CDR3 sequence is CASSLDLNTGELFF. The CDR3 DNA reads TGTGCCAGCAGCTTGGATTTGAACACCGGGGAGCTGTTTTTT.

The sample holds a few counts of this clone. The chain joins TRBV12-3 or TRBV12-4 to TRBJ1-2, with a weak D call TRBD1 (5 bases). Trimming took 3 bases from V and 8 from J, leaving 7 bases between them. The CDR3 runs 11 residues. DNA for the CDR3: TGTGCCAGCAGTTTGAGGGGAGGCTACACCTTC. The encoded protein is CASSLRGGYTF.

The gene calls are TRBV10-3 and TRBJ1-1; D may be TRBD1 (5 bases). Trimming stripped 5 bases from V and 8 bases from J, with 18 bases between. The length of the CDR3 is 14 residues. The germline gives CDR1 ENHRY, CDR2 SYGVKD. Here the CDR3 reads CAISTSGPPREAFF. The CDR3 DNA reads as TGTGCCATCAGTACCTCGGGACCCCCAAGGGAAGCTTTCTTT.

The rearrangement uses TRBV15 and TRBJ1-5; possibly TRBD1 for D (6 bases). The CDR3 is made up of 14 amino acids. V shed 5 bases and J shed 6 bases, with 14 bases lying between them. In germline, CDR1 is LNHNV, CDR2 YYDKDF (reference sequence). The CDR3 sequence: CATSSRRGGQPQHF. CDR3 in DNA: TGTGCCACCAGCTCCCGAAGGGGGGGTCAGCCCCAGCATTTT.

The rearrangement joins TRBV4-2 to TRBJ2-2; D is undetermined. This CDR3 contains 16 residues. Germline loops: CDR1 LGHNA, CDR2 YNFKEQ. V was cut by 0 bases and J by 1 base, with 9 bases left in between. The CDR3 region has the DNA TGTGCCAGCAGCCAAGATGTTAGGGAGAACACCGGGGAGCTGTTTTTT. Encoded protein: CASSQDVRENTGELFF.

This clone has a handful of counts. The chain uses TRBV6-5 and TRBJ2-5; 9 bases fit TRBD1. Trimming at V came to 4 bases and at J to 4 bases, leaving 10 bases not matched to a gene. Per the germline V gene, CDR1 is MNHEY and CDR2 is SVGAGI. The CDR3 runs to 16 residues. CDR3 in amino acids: CASSSPGQGGGETQYF. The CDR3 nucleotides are TGTGCCAGCAGTTCCCCGGGACAGGGAGGGGGAGAGACCCAGTACTTC.

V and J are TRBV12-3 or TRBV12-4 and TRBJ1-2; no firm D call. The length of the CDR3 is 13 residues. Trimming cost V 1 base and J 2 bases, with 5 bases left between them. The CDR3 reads CASSLVGNYGYTF. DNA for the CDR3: TGTGCCAGCAGTTTAGTAGGGAACTATGGCTACACCTTC.

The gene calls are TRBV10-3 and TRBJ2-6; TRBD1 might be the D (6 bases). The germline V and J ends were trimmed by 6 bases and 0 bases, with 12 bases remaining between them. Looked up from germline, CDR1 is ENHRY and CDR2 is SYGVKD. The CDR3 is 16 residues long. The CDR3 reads CAIRAQGLSGANVLTF. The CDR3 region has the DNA TGTGCCATCAGGGCGCAGGGGCTCTCTGGGGCCAACGTCCTGACTTTC.

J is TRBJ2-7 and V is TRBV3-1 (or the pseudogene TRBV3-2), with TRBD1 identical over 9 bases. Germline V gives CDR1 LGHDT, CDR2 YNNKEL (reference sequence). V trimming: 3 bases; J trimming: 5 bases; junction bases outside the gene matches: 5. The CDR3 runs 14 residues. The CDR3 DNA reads TGTGCCAGCAGCCAGGCCGGGACAGGGAACGAGCAGTACTTC. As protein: CASSQAGTGNEQYF.

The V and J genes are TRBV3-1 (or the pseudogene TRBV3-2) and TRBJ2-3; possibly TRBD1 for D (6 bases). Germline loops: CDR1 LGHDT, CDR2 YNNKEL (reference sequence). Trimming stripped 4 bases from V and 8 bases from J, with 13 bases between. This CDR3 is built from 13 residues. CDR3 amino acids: CASSPDLRGTQYF. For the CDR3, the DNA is TGTGCCAGCAGCCCAGATCTCAGGGGTACGCAGTATTTT.

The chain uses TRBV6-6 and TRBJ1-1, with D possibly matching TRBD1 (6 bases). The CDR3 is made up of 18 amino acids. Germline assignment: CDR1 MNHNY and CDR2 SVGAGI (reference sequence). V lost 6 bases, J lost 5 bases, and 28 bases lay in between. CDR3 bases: TGTGCCAGCAGCCGACAAGACAGGCTCTGGTTAGGGAAGACTGAAGCTTTCTTT. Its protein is CASSRQDRLWLGKTEAFF.

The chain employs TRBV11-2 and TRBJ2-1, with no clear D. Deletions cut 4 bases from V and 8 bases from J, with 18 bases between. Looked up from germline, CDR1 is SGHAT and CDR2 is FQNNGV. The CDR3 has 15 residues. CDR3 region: CASSSQLTLAHEQFF. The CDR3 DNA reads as TGTGCCAGCAGCTCCCAATTAACCCTGGCCCATGAGCAGTTCTTC.

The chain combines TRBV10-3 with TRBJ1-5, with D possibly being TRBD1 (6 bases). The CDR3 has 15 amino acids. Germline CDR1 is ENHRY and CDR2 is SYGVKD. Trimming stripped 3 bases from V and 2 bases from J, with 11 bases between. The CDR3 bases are TGTGCCATCAGTGAAGAAGGGGGAGGCAATCAGCCCCAGCATTTT. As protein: CAISEEGGGNQPQHF.

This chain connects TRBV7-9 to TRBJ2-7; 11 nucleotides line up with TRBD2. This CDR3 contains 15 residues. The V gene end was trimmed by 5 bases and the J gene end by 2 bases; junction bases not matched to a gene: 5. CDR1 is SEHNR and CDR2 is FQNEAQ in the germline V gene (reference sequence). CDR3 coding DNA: TGTGCCAGCAGCGCGGGGACTAGCGGTACCTACGAGCAGTACTTC. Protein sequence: CASSAGTSGTYEQYF.

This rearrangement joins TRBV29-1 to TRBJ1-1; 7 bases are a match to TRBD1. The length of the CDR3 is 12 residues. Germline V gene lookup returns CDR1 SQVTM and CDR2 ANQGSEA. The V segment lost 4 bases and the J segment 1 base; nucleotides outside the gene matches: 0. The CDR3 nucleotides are TGCAGCGTTGGGACAGGGAACACTGAAGCTTTCTTT. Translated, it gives CSVGTGNTEAFF.

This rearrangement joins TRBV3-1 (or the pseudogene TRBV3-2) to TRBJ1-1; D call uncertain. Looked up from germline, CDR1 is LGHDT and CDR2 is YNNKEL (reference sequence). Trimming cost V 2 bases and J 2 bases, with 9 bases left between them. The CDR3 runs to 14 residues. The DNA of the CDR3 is TGTGCCAGCAGCCAATGGGCAGATAACACTGAAGCTTTCTTT. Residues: CASSQWADNTEAFF.

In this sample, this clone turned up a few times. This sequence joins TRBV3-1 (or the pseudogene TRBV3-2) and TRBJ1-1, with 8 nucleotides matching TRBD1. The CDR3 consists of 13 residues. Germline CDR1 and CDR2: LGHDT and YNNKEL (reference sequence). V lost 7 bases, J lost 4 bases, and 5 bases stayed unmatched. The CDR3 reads CASTTGGFTEAFF. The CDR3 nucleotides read TGTGCCAGCACCACAGGGGGTTTCACTGAAGCTTTCTTT.

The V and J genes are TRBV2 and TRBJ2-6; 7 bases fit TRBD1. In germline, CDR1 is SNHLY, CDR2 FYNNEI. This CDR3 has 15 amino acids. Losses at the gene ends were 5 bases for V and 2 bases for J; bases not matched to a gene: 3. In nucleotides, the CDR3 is TGTGCCAGCAGTCTTACAGGGGCTGGGGCCAACGTCCTGACTTTC. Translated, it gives CASSLTGAGANVLTF.

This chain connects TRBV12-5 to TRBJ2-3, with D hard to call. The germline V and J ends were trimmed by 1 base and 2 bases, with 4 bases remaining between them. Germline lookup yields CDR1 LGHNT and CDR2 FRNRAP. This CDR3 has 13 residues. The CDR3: CASGLDITDTQYF. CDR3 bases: TGTGCTAGTGGTTTGGACATCACAGATACGCAGTATTTT.

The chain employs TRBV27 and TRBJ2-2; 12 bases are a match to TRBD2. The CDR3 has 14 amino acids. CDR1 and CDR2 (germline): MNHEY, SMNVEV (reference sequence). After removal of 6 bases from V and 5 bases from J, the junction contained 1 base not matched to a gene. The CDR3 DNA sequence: TGTGCCAGCAGCCTAGCGGGGGGGACCGGGGAGCTGTTTTTT. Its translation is CASSLAGGTGELFF.